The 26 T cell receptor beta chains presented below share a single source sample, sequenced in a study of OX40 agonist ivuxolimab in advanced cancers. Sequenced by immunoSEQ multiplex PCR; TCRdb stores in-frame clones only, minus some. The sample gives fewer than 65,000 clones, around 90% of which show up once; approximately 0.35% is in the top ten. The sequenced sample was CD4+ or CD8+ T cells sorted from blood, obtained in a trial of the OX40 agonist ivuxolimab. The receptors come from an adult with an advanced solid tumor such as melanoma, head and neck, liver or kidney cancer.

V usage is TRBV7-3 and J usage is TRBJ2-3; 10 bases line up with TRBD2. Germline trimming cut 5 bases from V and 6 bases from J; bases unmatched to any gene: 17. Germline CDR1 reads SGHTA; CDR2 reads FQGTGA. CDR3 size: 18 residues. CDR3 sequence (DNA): TGTGCCAGCAGCCCGCACGGGCAGAGCGGGGGGGCCCGGGATACGCAGTATTTT. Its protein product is CASSPHGQSGGARDTQYF.

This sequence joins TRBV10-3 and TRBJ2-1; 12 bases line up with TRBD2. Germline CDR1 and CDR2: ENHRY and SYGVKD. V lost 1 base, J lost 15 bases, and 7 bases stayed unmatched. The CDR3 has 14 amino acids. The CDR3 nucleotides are TGTGCCATCAGTGAGTGGGCTAGCGGGGGGGCCCCGTTCTTC. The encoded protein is CAISEWASGGAPFF.

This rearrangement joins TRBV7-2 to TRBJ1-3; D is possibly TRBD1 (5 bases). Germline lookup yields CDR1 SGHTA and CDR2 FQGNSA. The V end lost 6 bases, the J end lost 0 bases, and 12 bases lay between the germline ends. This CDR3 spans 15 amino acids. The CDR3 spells CASSSGRNSGNTIYF. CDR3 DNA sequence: TGTGCCAGCAGTTCAGGGAGGAACTCTGGAAACACCATATATTTT.

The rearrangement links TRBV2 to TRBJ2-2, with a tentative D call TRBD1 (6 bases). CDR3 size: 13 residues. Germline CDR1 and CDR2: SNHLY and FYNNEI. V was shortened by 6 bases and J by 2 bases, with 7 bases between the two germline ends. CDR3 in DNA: TGTGCCAGCAGGGACAGCAACACCGGGGAGCTGTTTTTT. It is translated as CASRDSNTGELFF.

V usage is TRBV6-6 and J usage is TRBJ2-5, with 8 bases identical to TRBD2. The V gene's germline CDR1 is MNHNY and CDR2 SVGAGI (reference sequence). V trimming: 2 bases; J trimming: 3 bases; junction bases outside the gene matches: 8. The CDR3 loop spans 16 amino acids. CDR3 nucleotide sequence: TGTGCCAGCAGTTACCTGGGCGGGGGGCATAAAGAGACCCAGTACTTC. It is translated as CASSYLGGGHKETQYF.

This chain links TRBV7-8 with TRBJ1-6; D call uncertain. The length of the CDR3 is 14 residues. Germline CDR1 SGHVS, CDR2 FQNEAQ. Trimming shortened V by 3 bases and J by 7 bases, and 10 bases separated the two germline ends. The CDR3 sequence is CASSLGLRNSPLHF. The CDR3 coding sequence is TGTGCCAGCAGCTTGGGCCTACGGAATTCACCCCTCCACTTT.

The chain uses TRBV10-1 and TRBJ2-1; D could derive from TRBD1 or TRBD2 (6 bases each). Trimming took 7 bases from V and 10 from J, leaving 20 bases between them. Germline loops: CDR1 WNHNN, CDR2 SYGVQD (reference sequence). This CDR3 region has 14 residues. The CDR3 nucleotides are TGCGCCAGCACGTTTGGGGGGACAAAACCCGAGCAGTTCTTC. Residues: CASTFGGTKPEQFF.

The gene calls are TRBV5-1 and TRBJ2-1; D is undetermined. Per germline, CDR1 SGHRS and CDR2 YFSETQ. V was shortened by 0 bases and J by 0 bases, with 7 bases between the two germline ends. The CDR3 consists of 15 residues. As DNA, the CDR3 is TGCGCCAGCAGCTTGGCCCTAACCTCCTACAATGAGCAGTTCTTC. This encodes CASSLALTSYNEQFF.

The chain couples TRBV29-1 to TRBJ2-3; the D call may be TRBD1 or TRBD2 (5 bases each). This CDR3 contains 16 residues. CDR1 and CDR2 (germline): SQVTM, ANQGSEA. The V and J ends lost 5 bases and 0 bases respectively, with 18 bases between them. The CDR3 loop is CSVRLHPRGSTDTQYF. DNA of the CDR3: TGCAGCGTTCGGCTCCACCCGAGGGGCAGCACAGATACGCAGTATTTT.

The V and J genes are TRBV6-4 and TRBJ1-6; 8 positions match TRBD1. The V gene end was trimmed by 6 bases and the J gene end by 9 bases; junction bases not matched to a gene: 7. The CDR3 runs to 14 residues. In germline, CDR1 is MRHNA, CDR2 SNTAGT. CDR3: CASSSGQGLSPLHF. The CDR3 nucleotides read TGTGCCAGCAGCTCTGGACAGGGACTTTCACCCCTCCACTTT.

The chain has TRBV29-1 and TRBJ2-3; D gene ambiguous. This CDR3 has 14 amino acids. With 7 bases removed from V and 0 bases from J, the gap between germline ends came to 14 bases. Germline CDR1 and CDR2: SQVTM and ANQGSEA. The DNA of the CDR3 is TGCAGCGCCGGTGGGGTTCCTAGCACAGATACGCAGTATTTT. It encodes CSAGGVPSTDTQYF.

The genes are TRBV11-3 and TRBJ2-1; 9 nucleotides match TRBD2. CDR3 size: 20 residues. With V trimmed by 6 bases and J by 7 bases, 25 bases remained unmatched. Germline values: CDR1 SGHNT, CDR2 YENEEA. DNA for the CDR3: TGTGCCAGCAGGTTGGTATGGGGACCGGGCGCCGGCGGGGGGGGTAATGAGCAGTTCTTC. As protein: CASRLVWGPGAGGGGNEQFF.

CDR3 in DNA: TGTGCCAGCAGCGTAGCCAGGAGCTCCTACAATGAGCAGTTCTTC. Residues: CASSVARSSYNEQFF. The chain links TRBV9 to TRBJ2-1; no clear D gene. Trimming removed 0 bases from V and 0 bases from J, with 7 bases in between. This CDR3 is built from 15 residues. Per germline, CDR1 SGDLS and CDR2 YYNGEE.

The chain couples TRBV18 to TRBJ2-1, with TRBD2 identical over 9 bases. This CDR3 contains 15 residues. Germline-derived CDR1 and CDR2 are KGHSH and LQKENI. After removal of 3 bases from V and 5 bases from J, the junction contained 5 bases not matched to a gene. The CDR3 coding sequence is TGTGCCAGCTCACCGCGGGGACTAGCCCACAATGAGCAGTTCTTC. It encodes CASSPRGLAHNEQFF.

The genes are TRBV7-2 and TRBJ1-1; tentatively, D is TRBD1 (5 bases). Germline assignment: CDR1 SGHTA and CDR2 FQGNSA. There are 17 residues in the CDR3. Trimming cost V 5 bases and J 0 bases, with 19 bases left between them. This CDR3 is CASSAFPGGGVNTEAFF. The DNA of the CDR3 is TGTGCCAGCAGCGCATTCCCCGGGGGTGGGGTGAACACTGAAGCTTTCTTT. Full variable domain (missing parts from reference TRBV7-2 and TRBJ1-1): GAGVSQSPSNKVTEKGKDVELRCDPISGHTALYWYRQSLGQGLEFLIYFQGNSAPDKSGLPSDRFSAERTGGSVSTLTIQRTQQEDSAVYLCASSAFPGGGVNTEAFFGQGTRLTVV.

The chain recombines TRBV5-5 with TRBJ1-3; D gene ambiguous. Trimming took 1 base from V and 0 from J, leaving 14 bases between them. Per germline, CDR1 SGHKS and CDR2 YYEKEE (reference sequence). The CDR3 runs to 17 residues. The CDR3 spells CASSLMFGGPSGNTIYF. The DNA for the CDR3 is TGTGCCAGCAGCTTGATGTTCGGCGGTCCCTCTGGAAACACCATATATTTT.

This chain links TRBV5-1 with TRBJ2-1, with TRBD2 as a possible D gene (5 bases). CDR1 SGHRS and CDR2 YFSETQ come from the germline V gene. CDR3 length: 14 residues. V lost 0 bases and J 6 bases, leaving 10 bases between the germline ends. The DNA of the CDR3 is TGCGCCAGCAGCTTGGCGCTAGGGAGCAATGAGCAGTTCTTC. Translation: CASSLALGSNEQFF.

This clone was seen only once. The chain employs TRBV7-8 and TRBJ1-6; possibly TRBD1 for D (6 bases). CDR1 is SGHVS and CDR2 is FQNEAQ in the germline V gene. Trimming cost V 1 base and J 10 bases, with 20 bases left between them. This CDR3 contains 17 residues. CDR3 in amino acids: CASSLGTEERGRSPLHF. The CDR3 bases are TGTGCCAGCAGCTTAGGGACAGAAGAGAGAGGTCGCTCACCCCTCCACTTT.

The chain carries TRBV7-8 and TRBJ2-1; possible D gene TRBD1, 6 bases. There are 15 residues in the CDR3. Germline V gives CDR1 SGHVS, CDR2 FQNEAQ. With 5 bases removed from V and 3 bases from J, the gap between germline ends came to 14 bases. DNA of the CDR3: TGTGCCAGCAGCCGGTCCAGGACAGACTACAATGAGCAGTTCTTC. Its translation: CASSRSRTDYNEQFF.

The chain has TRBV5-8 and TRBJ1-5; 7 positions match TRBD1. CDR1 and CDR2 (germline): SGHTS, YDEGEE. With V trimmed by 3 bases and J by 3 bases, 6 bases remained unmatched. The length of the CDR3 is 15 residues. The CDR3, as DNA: TGTGCCAGCAGCTCCGGACAGGTTCTCAATCAGCCCCAGCATTTT. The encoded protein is CASSSGQVLNQPQHF.

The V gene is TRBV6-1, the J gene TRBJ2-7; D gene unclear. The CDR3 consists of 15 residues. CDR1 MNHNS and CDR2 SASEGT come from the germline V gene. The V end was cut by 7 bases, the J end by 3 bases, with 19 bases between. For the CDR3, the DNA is TGTGCCAGCACTGCGCGTAGTACCGAGAGCTACGAGCAGTACTTC. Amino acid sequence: CASTARSTESYEQYF.

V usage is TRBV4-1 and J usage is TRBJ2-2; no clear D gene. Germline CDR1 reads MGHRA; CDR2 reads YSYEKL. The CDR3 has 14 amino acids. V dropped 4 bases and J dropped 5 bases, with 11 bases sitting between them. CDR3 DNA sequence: TGCGCCAGCAGCCGCGAAGGGTGGACCGGGGAGCTGTTTTTT. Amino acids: CASSREGWTGELFF.

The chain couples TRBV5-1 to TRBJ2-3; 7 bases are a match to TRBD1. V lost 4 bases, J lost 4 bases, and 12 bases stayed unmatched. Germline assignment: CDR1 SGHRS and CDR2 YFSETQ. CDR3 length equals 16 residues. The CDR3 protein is CASSHTGERGADTQYF. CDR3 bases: TGCGCCAGCAGCCACACAGGGGAACGGGGCGCAGATACGCAGTATTTT.

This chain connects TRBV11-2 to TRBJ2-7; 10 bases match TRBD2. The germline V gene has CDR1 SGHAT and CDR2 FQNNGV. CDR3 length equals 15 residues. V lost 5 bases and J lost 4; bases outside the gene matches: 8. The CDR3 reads CASSPLAGAHYEQYF. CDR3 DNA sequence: TGTGCCAGCAGCCCCCTAGCGGGGGCCCATTACGAGCAGTACTTC.

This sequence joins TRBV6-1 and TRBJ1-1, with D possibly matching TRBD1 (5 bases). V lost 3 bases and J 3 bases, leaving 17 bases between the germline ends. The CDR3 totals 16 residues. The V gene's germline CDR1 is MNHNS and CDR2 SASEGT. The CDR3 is CASSDQWGRVDTEAFF. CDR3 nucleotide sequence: TGTGCCAGCAGTGACCAGTGGGGGAGAGTAGACACTGAAGCTTTCTTT.

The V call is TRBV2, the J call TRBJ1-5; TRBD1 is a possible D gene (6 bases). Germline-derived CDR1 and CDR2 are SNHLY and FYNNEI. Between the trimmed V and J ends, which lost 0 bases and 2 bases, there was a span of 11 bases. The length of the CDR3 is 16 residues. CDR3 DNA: TGTGCCAGCAGTGAAGCGCAGGGGCTTGGCAATCAGCCCCAGCATTTT. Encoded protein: CASSEAQGLGNQPQHF. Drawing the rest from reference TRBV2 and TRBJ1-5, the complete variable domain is EPEVTQTPSHQVTQMGQEVILRCVPISNHLYFYWYRQILGQKVEFLVSFYNNEISEKSEIFDDQFSVERPDGSNFTLKIRSTKLEDSAMYFCASSEAQGLGNQPQHFGDGTRLSIL.